This paragraph reports one TCR beta chain. This record belongs to a study of blood T cell repertoires in COVID-19. Using immunoSEQ multiplex PCR, the repertoire was profiled, and TCRdb retains in-frame clones only, with some absent. The sample records 70,000 to 85,000 clones, about 80% being singletons. The specimen sequenced was peripheral blood. This sequence was found in a human donor in a cohort sampled during active COVID-19.

The CDR3: CSASALVNEQFF. In nucleotides, the CDR3 is TGCAGTGCTAGTGCACTAGTGAATGAGCAGTTCTTC. This chain uses TRBV20-1 with TRBJ2-1, with D tentatively TRBD2 (5 bases). The CDR3 is made up of 12 amino acids. V was shortened by 3 bases and J by 7 bases, with 10 bases between the two germline ends. Looked up from germline, CDR1 is DFQATT and CDR2 is SNEGSKA (reference sequence).